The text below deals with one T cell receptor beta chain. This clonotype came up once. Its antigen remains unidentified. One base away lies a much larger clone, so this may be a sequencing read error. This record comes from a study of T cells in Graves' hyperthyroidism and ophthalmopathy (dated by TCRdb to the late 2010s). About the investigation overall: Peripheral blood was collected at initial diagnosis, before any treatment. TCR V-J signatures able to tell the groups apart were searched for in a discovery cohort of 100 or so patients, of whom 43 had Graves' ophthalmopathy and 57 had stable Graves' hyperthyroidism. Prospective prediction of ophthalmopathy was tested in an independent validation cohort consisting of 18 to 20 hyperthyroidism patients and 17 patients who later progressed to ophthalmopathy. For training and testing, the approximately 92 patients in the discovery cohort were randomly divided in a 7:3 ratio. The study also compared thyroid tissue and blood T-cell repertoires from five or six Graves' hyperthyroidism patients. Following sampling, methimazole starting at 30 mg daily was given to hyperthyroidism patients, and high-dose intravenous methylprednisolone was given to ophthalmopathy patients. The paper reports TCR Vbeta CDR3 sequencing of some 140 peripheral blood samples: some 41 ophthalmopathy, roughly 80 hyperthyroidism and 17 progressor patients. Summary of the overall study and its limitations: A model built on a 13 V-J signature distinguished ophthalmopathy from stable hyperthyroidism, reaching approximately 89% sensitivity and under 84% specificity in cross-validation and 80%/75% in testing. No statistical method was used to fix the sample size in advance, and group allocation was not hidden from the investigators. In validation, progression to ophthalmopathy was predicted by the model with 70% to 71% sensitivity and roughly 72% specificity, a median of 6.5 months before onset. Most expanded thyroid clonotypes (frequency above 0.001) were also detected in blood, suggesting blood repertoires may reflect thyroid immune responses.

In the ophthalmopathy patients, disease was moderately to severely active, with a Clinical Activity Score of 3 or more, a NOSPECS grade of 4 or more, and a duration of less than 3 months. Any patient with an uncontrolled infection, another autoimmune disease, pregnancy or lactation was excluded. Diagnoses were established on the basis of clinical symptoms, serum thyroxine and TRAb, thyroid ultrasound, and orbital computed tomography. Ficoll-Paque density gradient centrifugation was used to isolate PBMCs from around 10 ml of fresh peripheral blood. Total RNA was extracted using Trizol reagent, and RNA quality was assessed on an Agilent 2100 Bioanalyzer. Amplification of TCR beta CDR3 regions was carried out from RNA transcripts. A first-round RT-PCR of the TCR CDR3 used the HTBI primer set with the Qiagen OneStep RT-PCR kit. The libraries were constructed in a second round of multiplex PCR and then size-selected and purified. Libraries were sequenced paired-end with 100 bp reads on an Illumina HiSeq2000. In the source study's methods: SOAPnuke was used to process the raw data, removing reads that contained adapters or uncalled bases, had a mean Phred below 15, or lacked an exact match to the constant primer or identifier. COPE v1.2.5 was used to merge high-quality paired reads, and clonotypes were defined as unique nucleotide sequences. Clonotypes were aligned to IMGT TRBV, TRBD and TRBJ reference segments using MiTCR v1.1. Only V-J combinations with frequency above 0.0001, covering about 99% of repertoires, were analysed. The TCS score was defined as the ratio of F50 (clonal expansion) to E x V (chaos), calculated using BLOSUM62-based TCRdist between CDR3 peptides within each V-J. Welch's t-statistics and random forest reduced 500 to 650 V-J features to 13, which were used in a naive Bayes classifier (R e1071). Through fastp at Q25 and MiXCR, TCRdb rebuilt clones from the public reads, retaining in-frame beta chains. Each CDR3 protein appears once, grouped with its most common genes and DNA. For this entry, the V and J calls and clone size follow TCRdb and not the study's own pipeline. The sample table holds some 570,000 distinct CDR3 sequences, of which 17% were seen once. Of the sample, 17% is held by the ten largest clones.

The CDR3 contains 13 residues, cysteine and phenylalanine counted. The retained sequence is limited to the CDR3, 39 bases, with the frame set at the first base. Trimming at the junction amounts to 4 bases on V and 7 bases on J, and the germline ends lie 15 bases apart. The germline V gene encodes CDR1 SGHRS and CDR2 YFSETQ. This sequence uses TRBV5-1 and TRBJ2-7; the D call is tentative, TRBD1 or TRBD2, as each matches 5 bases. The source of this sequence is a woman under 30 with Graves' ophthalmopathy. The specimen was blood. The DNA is TGCGCCAGCAGCACGCCGGGACGGATTGAGCAGTACTTC. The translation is CASSTPGRIEQYF.